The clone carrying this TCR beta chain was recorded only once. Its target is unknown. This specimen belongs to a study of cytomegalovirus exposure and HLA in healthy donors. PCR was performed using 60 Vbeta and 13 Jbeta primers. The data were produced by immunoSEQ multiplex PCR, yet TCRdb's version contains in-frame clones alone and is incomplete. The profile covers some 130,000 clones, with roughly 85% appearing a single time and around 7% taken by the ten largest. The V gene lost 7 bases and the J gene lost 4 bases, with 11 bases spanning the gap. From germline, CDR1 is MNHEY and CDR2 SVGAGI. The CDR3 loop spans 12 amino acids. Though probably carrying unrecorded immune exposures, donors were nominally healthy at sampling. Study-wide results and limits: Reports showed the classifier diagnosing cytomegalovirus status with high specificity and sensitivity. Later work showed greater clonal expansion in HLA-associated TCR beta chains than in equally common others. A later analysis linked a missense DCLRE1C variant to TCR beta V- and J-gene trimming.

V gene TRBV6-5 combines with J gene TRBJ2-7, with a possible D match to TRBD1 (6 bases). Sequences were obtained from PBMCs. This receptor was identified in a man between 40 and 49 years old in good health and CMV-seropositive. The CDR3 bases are TGTGCCAGCAAAAACAGGGCTTACGAGCAGTACTTC. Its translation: CASKNRAYEQYF.